Below are 27 T cell receptor beta chains sequenced from a single sample in a study of OX40 agonist ivuxolimab in advanced cancers. Some clones are missing from TCRdb's copy, which holds only in-frame ones; the method was immunoSEQ multiplex PCR. Seen here are tens of thousands of clones, about nine tenths observed once, and the top ten hold 9% to 15%. Specimen: CD4+ or CD8+ T cells sorted from blood, collected in a trial of the OX40 agonist ivuxolimab. The receptor set was obtained from an adult with an advanced solid tumor such as melanoma, head and neck, liver or kidney cancer.

The rearrangement joins TRBV30 to TRBJ2-5, with D maybe TRBD2 (6 bases). The CDR3 consists of 16 residues. V shed 1 base and J shed 5 bases, with 20 bases lying between them. Germline values: CDR1 GTSNPN, CDR2 SVGIG (reference sequence). In nucleotides, the CDR3 is TGTGCCTGGAGTGCCCCAACGGGGGAGGTGGGGGAGACCCAGTACTTC. Translated: CAWSAPTGEVGETQYF.

The chain joins TRBV5-4 to TRBJ2-3; 9 bases align to TRBD2. Germline CDR1 reads SGHNT; CDR2 reads YYREEE (reference sequence). Unmatched junction bases numbered 4, after V lost 2 bases and J lost 3 bases. The CDR3 has 15 amino acids. Here the CDR3 DNA reads TGTGCCAGCAGCTTAAGGCGGGAGGGGACAGATACGCAGTATTTT. Its translation is CASSLRREGTDTQYF.

This clone appeared once. The V call is TRBV6-5, the J call TRBJ2-1; D ambiguous. The germline V gene has CDR1 MNHEY and CDR2 SVGAGI. CDR3 length: 15 amino acids. V dropped 0 bases and J dropped 0 bases, with 6 bases sitting between them. DNA for the CDR3: TGTGCCAGCAGTTACTCTGCCAGCTCCTACAATGAGCAGTTCTTC. It codes for CASSYSASSYNEQFF.

The rearrangement joins TRBV15 to TRBJ2-1; 7 nucleotides agree with TRBD1. Germline lookup yields CDR1 LNHNV and CDR2 YYDKDF (reference sequence). The ends lost 5 bases at V and 6 bases at J; junction bases unmatched: 10. There are 15 residues in the CDR3. CDR3 sequence: CATSPRRTGGNEQFF. CDR3 bases: TGTGCCACCAGCCCCCGACGGACAGGCGGCAATGAGCAGTTCTTC.

V usage is TRBV7-3 and J usage is TRBJ2-1, with 10 bases that match TRBD2. CDR3 length: 16 amino acids. CDR1 is SGHTA and CDR2 is FQGTGA in the germline V gene. V gave up 8 bases and J gave up 3 bases; unmatched junction bases: 10. In DNA form, the CDR3 reads TGTGCCAGCCCTAATATTAGCGGGAGGCACTACAATGAGCAGTTCTTC. Translation: CASPNISGRHYNEQFF.

The CDR3, as DNA: TGTGCCAGCAGTTTATCCCCCCTCAGAAGCACAGATACGCAGTATTTT. This translates into CASSLSPLRSTDTQYF. V gene TRBV27 combines with J gene TRBJ2-3; D not resolved. The V gene's germline CDR1 is MNHEY and CDR2 SMNVEV (reference sequence). The ends were cut back, 0 bases at V and 0 bases at J, with 10 bases in the middle. This CDR3 has 16 residues.

The chain has TRBV5-4 and TRBJ1-2; weak D call: TRBD1 (6 bases). This CDR3 has 15 amino acids. With 0 bases removed from V and 5 bases from J, the gap between germline ends came to 14 bases. Germline lookup yields CDR1 SGHNT and CDR2 YYREEE (reference sequence). The chain's CDR3 is CASSLGGGQSYGYTF. Written as DNA, the CDR3 is TGTGCCAGCAGCTTGGGGGGAGGACAGAGTTATGGCTACACCTTC.

The genes are TRBV19 and TRBJ2-2; either TRBD1 or TRBD2 may supply D (5 bases each). Germline values: CDR1 LNHDA, CDR2 SQIVND (reference sequence). The V end lost 2 bases, the J end lost 2 bases, and 9 bases lay between the germline ends. This CDR3 has 15 residues. DNA for the CDR3: TGTGCCAGTAGTATACGAGGGGTAAACACCGGGGAGCTGTTTTTT. Encoded protein: CASSIRGVNTGELFF.

The chain combines TRBV5-1 with TRBJ2-7; TRBD1 agrees at 9 bases. CDR3 length equals 14 residues. The ends lost 4 bases at V and 3 bases at J; junction bases unmatched: 5. Germline-derived CDR1 and CDR2 are SGHRS and YFSETQ. The CDR3 loop is CASSPTDRGYEQYV. CDR3 nucleotides: TGCGCCAGCAGCCCCACGGACAGGGGCTACGAGCAGTACGTC.

This chain connects TRBV6-4 to TRBJ2-3; tentative D call: TRBD2 (6 bases). The CDR3 contains 14 residues. The germline CDR1 and CDR2 sequences are MRHNA and SNTAGT. The V end was cut by 3 bases, the J end by 2 bases, with 9 bases between. In DNA form, the CDR3 reads TGTGCCAGCAGTGAGGGGACTTACACAGATACGCAGTATTTT. Translation gives CASSEGTYTDTQYF.

The chain uses TRBV6-6 and TRBJ1-1; the D gene is possibly TRBD1 (5 bases). The germline V and J ends were trimmed by 6 bases and 0 bases, with 11 bases remaining between them. This CDR3 region has 14 residues. CDR1 and CDR2 (germline): MNHNY, SVGAGI (reference sequence). The DNA for the CDR3 is TGTGCCAGCAGCCCGGGGCAGCTGAACACTGAAGCTTTCTTT. Translated: CASSPGQLNTEAFF.

The V and J genes are TRBV10-3 and TRBJ1-1, with a weak D call TRBD1 (6 bases). This CDR3 has 15 amino acids. Germline values: CDR1 ENHRY, CDR2 SYGVKD. V dropped 4 bases and J dropped 4 bases, with 16 bases sitting between them. This CDR3 reads CAISGRTVSSTEAFF. The CDR3 DNA is TGTGCCATCAGTGGGAGGACAGTGTCGTCCACTGAAGCTTTCTTT.

The chain links TRBV19 to TRBJ2-3; D is possibly TRBD2 (6 bases). Trimming took 6 bases from V and 0 from J, leaving 22 bases between them. The CDR3 loop spans 18 amino acids. Germline CDR1 LNHDA, CDR2 SQIVND (reference sequence). The CDR3 DNA follows: TGTGCCAGTAGCGACCTTCTAGCGAGAGAACCTAGCACAGATACGCAGTATTTT. It is translated as CASSDLLAREPSTDTQYF.

The gene calls are TRBV9 and TRBJ2-1; the D gene is possibly TRBD1 (5 bases). This CDR3 spans 16 amino acids. The germline V gene encodes CDR1 SGDLS and CDR2 YYNGEE. Trimming pared 0 bases from V and 2 bases from J, leaving 12 bases between. The CDR3: CASSVVGVATYNEQFF. For the CDR3, the DNA is TGTGCCAGCAGCGTAGTAGGGGTAGCAACCTACAATGAGCAGTTCTTC.

The chain carries TRBV6-5 and TRBJ2-2; 7 bases map to TRBD2. Per the germline V gene, CDR1 is MNHEY and CDR2 is SVGAGI. The CDR3 is 16 residues long. The V and J ends lost 0 bases and 3 bases, in that order; junction bases with no gene match: 4. The CDR3 loop reads CASSYSGGSHTGELFF. CDR3 nucleotides: TGTGCCAGCAGTTACTCGGGCGGGAGCCACACCGGGGAGCTGTTTTTT.

V and J are TRBV27 and TRBJ2-2; 7 nucleotides align to TRBD1. The germline V gene has CDR1 MNHEY and CDR2 SMNVEV (reference sequence). V lost 4 bases, J lost 5 bases, and 7 bases stayed unmatched. This CDR3 is 15 amino acids long. The CDR3 sequence: CASSYLPGQTGELFF. Here the CDR3 DNA reads TGTGCCAGCAGTTACCTACCGGGACAGACCGGGGAGCTGTTTTTT.

This chain connects TRBV13 to TRBJ1-2; D gene uncertain. The CDR3 length is 12 residues. V was pared by 0 bases and J by 8 bases, with 7 bases between. In germline, CDR1 is PRHDT, CDR2 FYEKMQ (reference sequence). For the CDR3, the DNA is TGTGCCAGCAGCTTAGGCGGCCTGGGCTACACCTTC. Its translation: CASSLGGLGYTF.

J is TRBJ2-1 and V is TRBV19; no definite D call. Germline-derived CDR1 and CDR2 are LNHDA and SQIVND (reference sequence). This CDR3 has 15 amino acids. Trimming removed 7 bases from V and 0 bases from J, with 13 bases in between. CDR3 coding DNA: TGTGCCAGTAACCCCGGTTGGAGCTCCTACAATGAGCAGTTCTTC. This translates into CASNPGWSSYNEQFF.

The chain recombines TRBV7-9 with TRBJ2-1, with a possible D match to TRBD2 (5 bases). From germline, CDR1 is SEHNR and CDR2 FQNEAQ (reference sequence). This CDR3 region has 13 residues. V dropped 1 base and J dropped 10 bases, with 11 bases sitting between them. CDR3 coding DNA: TGTGCCAGCAGCTTAGTAGGACTGGAGGAGCAGTTCTTC. Amino acids: CASSLVGLEEQFF.

V gene TRBV13 combines with J gene TRBJ1-1; D is perhaps TRBD1 (6 bases). Trimming cost V 4 bases and J 1 base, with 10 bases left between them. Germline CDR1 is PRHDT and CDR2 is FYEKMQ (reference sequence). The CDR3 has 14 amino acids. CDR3 bases: TGTGCCAGCAGCTCTCCCAGGGGGAACACTGAAGCTTTCTTT. The encoded protein is CASSSPRGNTEAFF.

The genes are TRBV28 and TRBJ1-2, with 8 nucleotides matching TRBD1. Germline values: CDR1 MDHEN, CDR2 SYDVKM. The CDR3 runs 12 residues. The J segment lost 8 bases and the V segment lost 8 bases, leaving 7 bases of the junction unmatched. In nucleotides, the CDR3 is TGTGCCAGCCACGACAGGGGAGAAGGCTACACCTTC. It is translated as CASHDRGEGYTF.

The chain has TRBV4-2 and TRBJ1-1; D might be TRBD1 (5 bases). Germline lookup yields CDR1 LGHNA and CDR2 YNFKEQ. V dropped 3 bases and J dropped 5 bases, with 13 bases sitting between them. CDR3 length: 14 amino acids. CDR3 loop: CASSQVWGGTEAFF. DNA of the CDR3: TGTGCCAGCAGCCAGGTCTGGGGGGGGACTGAAGCTTTCTTT.

V gene TRBV27 combines with J gene TRBJ1-3; D remains unclear. The CDR3 spans 16 residues. Germline assignment: CDR1 MNHEY and CDR2 SMNVEV (reference sequence). V was cut by 0 bases and J by 8 bases, with 17 bases left in between. CDR3 loop: CASSLSAGPTMDTIYF. In DNA, the CDR3 is TGTGCCAGCAGTTTATCGGCGGGTCCAACGATGGACACCATATATTTT.

This clone was picked up a small number of times. The chain employs TRBV2 and TRBJ2-7; D remains unclear. V was pared by 3 bases and J by 2 bases, with 8 bases between. The CDR3 runs to 13 residues. From germline, CDR1 is SNHLY and CDR2 FYNNEI. Here the CDR3 reads CASSDADTYEQYV. CDR3 in DNA: TGTGCCAGCAGTGACGCGGATACCTACGAGCAGTACGTC.

This clone was seen once. The genes are TRBV6-5 and TRBJ2-5, with 8 positions matching TRBD1. The J call could be wrong; TRBJ2-7 is a better fit for the DNA end. Looked up from germline, CDR1 is MNHEY and CDR2 is SVGAGI. The CDR3 contains 14 residues. The CDR3 nucleotides are TGTGCCAGCAGTTACGGACAGGGCTACTACGAGCAGTACTTC. Its protein is CASSYGQGYYEQYF.

The chain has TRBV6-5 and TRBJ1-1; unclear D gene. Deletions cut 0 bases from V and 1 base from J, with 6 bases between. There are 14 residues in the CDR3. The germline gives CDR1 MNHEY, CDR2 SVGAGI. CDR3 region: CASSYSMRNTEAFF. DNA for the CDR3: TGTGCCAGCAGTTACTCGATGCGGAACACTGAAGCTTTCTTT.

This chain uses TRBV10-3 with TRBJ1-2, with unresolved D. CDR1 ENHRY and CDR2 SYGVKD come from the germline V gene. The CDR3 consists of 13 residues. V was trimmed by 4 bases and J by 2 bases, leaving 8 bases between them. The chain's CDR3 is CAISATRNYGYTF. CDR3 sequence (DNA): TGTGCCATCAGTGCAACTAGGAACTATGGCTACACCTTC.